This T cell receptor (beta chain) was recovered during a study of shared clonotypes between healthy human individuals. Study context: Contributing individuals were two females and three males aged 18 to 49.

As originally analysed: Filtering of immunoSEQ junctional sequences could not match full-length read filtering. Measured with immunoSEQ multiplex PCR; TCRdb has only the in-frame clones, and not every one. Clone size and the V and J calls come from that table; the DNA yielded D and trimming. The sample includes roughly 490,000 clones, roughly 85% seen only once; the top ten take approximately 12%. With 4 bases clipped from V and 6 bases from J, the junction kept 4 bases outside the gene matches. The CDR3 sequence is 13 residues long. Germline V gene sequence: CDR1 ENHRY, CDR2 SYGVKD. Concerning this clone itself: Its antigen remains unidentified.

Overall study findings and caveats: In having few donors, the study represented limited genetic and exposure-history diversity.

The V gene is TRBV10-3, the J gene TRBJ2-5; 8 bases are a match to TRBD2. The TCR originated in a middle-aged woman in good health. Some clones in this sample may be carry-over from other donors' samples. What was sequenced was PBMCs. Here the CDR3 reads CAISAPSGQTQYF. The CDR3 region has the DNA TGTGCCATCAGTGCGCCTAGCGGGCAGACCCAGTACTTC.